This TCR beta chain was retrieved from a study of T cells in Graves' hyperthyroidism and ophthalmopathy. RNA transcripts served as the template for amplifying TCR beta CDR3 regions. HTBI primers were used for first-round RT-PCR of the TCR CDR3. TCRdb re-derived calls from the multiplex PCR reads in MiXCR, one entry per CDR3 protein. The sample contains about 55,000 distinct CDR3 sequences, 53% of which appear only once. From germline, CDR1 is DFQATT and CDR2 SNEGSKA (reference sequence). This CDR3 has 12 amino acids. The V and J ends lost 0 bases and 15 bases respectively, with 15 bases between them. The study based diagnoses on clinical symptoms, serum thyroxine and TRAb, thyroid ultrasound and orbital computed tomography.

This TCR was sampled from a woman aged 55-69 years with Graves' ophthalmopathy. The V call is TRBV20-1, the J call TRBJ2-4; either TRBD1 or TRBD2 may fit D (6 bases each). The sample comprised blood. As DNA, the CDR3 is TGCAGTGCTAGAGACCCGGGGGCTAGCACGTACTTC. This sequence encodes CSARDPGASTYF.